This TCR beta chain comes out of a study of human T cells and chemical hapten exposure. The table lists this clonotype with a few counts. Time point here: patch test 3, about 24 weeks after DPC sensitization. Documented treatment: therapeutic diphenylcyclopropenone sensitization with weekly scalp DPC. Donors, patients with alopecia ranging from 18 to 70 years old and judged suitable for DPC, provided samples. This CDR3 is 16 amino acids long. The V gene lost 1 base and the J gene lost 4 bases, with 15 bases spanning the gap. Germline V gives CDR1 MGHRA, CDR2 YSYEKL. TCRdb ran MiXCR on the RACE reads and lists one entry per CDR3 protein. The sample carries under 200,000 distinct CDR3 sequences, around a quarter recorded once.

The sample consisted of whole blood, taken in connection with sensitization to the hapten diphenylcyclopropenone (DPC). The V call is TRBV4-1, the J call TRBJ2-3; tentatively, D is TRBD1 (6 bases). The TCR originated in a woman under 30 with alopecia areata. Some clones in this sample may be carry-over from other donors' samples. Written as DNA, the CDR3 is TGCGCCAGCAGCCAAGGACCCCAGGGGTTCCCAGATACGCAGTATTTT. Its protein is CASSQGPQGFPDTQYF.